This is a list of T cell receptor beta chains from one sample in a study of regulatory T cells in long-lasting Graves disease. In TCRdb, the multiplex PCR reads were re-called with MiXCR into one record per CDR3 protein. In the table there are 320,000 or so distinct CDR3 sequences, 18% of which are singletons. This specimen was peripheral blood mononuclear cells (PBMCs), taken at new diagnosis, from a patient treated with antithyroid drugs. Receptor source: a female donor with Graves disease. Each CDR3 is given with its conserved first and last residue. A D gene is named only where the DNA matches it firmly. Clone sizes are given selectively: once, few, many, or a class where the clone is expanded.

d_call	v_call	j_call	clone_size	cdr3_nt	cdr3_aa
TRBD1	TRBV29-1	TRBJ1-4	few	TGCAGCGCGCACGGGACAGGGGGGGAAAAACTGTTTTTT	CSAHGTGGEKLFF
NA	TRBV7-8	TRBJ1-5	NA	TGTGCCAGCAGGTCAGGTACAGGGTCTAATCAGCCCCAGCATTTT	CASRSGTGSNQPQHF
TRBD2	TRBV27	TRBJ2-7	many	TGTGCCAGCAGTTTGCTCGGGACTAGCGGGAGGGATTCCTACGAGCAGTACTTC	CASSLLGTSGRDSYEQYF
NA	TRBV5-1	TRBJ1-5	few	TGCACCAGCAGCTTGTACGGGAGCGATCAGCCCCAGCATTTT	CTSSLYGSDQPQHF
NA	TRBV19	TRBJ1-1	many	TGTGCCAGTATTGAAACAAATGAAGCTTTCTTT	CASIETNEAFF
TRBD2	TRBV7-9	TRBJ2-2	many	TGTGCCAGCAGTCTCTTCAAAAGGACTAGCGTCACCGGGGAGCTGTTTTTT	CASSLFKRTSVTGELFF
NA	TRBV12-3/TRBV12-4	TRBJ2-1	many	TGTGCCAGCAGAGGGGAACCCGGACAGTTCAATGAGCAGTTCTTC	CASRGEPGQFNEQFF
NA	TRBV11-2	TRBJ1-2	many	TGTGCCAGTTCAGAAACTAACTATGGCTACACCTTC	CASSETNYGYTF
NA	TRBV28	TRBJ1-3	many	TGTGCCAGCAGTGGGCCTTTGGGAAACACCATATATTTT	CASSGPLGNTIYF
NA	TRBV6-5	TRBJ2-2	many	TGTGCCAGCAGTTACCGATTTGAGCAGCGGGCCGGGGAGCTGTTTTTT	CASSYRFEQRAGELFF
NA	TRBV28	TRBJ2-7	many	TGTGCCAGCAGTTTATTCCCCCGGGTGGGGGGCGAGTGGGAGCAGTACTTC	CASSLFPRVGGEWEQYF
TRBD2	TRBV6-2/TRBV6-3	TRBJ2-3	NA	TGTGCCAGCAGTACCTTCTGGGAGGGCCTGACAGATACGCAGTATTTT	CASSTFWEGLTDTQYF
TRBD1	TRBV13	TRBJ2-7	NA	TGTGCCAGCAGCTTAGGATCGAGACAGGGTGGTTTCGAGCAGTACTTC	CASSLGSRQGGFEQYF
NA	TRBV10-2	TRBJ1-1	NA	TGCGCCAGCAGTGAGGGAGGGGCCTTGGCTTTCTTT	CASSEGGALAFF
NA	TRBV6-1	TRBJ2-7	many	TGTGCCAGCACCGACCACACCTACGAGCAGTACTTC	CASTDHTYEQYF
NA	TRBV20-1	TRBJ1-1	NA	TGCAGTGCTAGTCCGCCCGAGAATGAAGCTCTCTTT	CSASPPENEALF
TRBD2	TRBV12-3/TRBV12-4	TRBJ2-1	many	TGTGCCAGCAGGGCCGCGGGGGTATACAATGAGCAGTTCTTC	CASRAAGVYNEQFF
TRBD1	TRBV19	TRBJ2-1	many	TGTGCCAGTAGTATAGGACTCCGGGACAGGGGAATCAATGAGCAGTTCTTC	CASSIGLRDRGINEQFF
NA	TRBV5-1	TRBJ1-2	NA	TGCGCCAGCAGAGAGGCCCAGGCCTACTATGGCTACACCTTC	CASREAQAYYGYTF
NA	TRBV12-3/TRBV12-4	TRBJ2-1	many	TGTGCCAGCAGTTTGCCGGGAGTCACCTACAATGAGCAGTTCTTC	CASSLPGVTYNEQFF
NA	TRBV11-2	TRBJ2-7	many	TGTGCCAGCAGCTTAAAGGGGACACTACCCGAGCAGTACTTC	CASSLKGTLPEQYF
NA	TRBV14	TRBJ1-1	NA	TGTGCCAGCAGCAAAAAGGGGATGGGTCGGGGGCCTGAAGCTTTCTTT	CASSKKGMGRGPEAFF
NA	TRBV28	TRBJ2-5	many	TGTGCCAGCAGTTCCCTCCCCCGGGAGTGGGAGACCCAGTACTTC	CASSSLPREWETQYF
TRBD2	TRBV19	TRBJ2-7	few	TGTGCCAGTACCCCCGGGGGGGAGGACGAGCAGTACTTC	CASTPGGEDEQYF
NA	TRBV18	TRBJ1-4	many	TGTGCCAGCACACCCGGGCCAACGATGACAGGACTGTTTTTT	CASTPGPTMTGLFF
TRBD1	TRBV11-3	TRBJ2-5	many	TGTGCCAGCAGCTTAGGGCTCCCGGGACAGACGAAACAAGAGACCCAGTACTTC	CASSLGLPGQTKQETQYF
NA	TRBV28	TRBJ2-6	many	TGTGCCAGCAGTTTCTTTTTGCCACCTGGGGCCAACGTCCTGACTTTC	CASSFFLPPGANVLTF
NA	TRBV12-3/TRBV12-4	TRBJ2-7	many	TGTGCCAGCAGCAAGTTCGCAAGGTCCCAGGGGGAGCAGTACTTC	CASSKFARSQGEQYF
NA	TRBV6-2/TRBV6-3	TRBJ1-2	many	TGTGCCAGCAGGATGGACAGTATCTATGGCTACACCTTC	CASRMDSIYGYTF
NA	TRBV12-3/TRBV12-4	TRBJ1-1	many	TGTGCCAGCAGTTGGCCGACGAACACTGAAGCTTTCTTT	CASSWPTNTEAFF
TRBD1	TRBV11-2	TRBJ1-4	many	TGTGCCAGCAGCTTTGGGGACAGAGCCAGTGAAAAACTGTTTTTT	CASSFGDRASEKLFF
TRBD2	TRBV7-9	TRBJ2-2	many	TGTGCCAGCAGCTTCCCGGGGGGACCCACCGGGGAGCTGTTTTTT	CASSFPGGPTGELFF
TRBD1	TRBV7-9	TRBJ1-2	many	TGTGCCAGCAGCTTAGACGGGGACAGCCATGGCTACACCTTC	CASSLDGDSHGYTF
TRBD2	TRBV28	TRBJ2-7	NA	TGTGCCAGCACCACCGAGGGACTAGCAATCTCCTACGAGCAGTACTTC	CASTTEGLAISYEQYF
NA	TRBV10-1	TRBJ2-1	many	TGCGCCAGCAGCGAAAACCTTATTTACAATGAGCAGTTCTTC	CASSENLIYNEQFF
TRBD1	TRBV20-1	TRBJ1-1	many	TGCAGTGCTAGGAAAAACCGGGACAGGGGCCCCGACACTGAAGCTTTCTTT	CSARKNRDRGPDTEAFF
NA	TRBV19	TRBJ1-2	many	TGTGCCAGTAGTATACCACAGGCCTACTATGGCTACACCTTC	CASSIPQAYYGYTF
TRBD1	TRBV28	TRBJ1-5	many	TGTGCCAGCAGTAGGATAACCGGGACAGGGGTCGGTAATCAGCCCCAGCATTTT	CASSRITGTGVGNQPQHF
NA	TRBV2	TRBJ2-7	many	TGTGCCAGCAGTGGAACTTCGGCGGGACTGGCTTCCTACGAGCAGTACTTC	CASSGTSAGLASYEQYF
TRBD1	TRBV7-9	TRBJ2-1	few	TGTGCCAGCAGCTCTCCGACAGGGGCCTCCTACAATGAGCAGTTCTTC	CASSSPTGASYNEQFF
NA	TRBV2	TRBJ2-3	many	TGTGCCAGCAGTGAATCCATTACAGATACGCAGTATTTT	CASSESITDTQYF
NA	TRBV3-1	TRBJ2-5	many	TGTGCCAGCAGCCACTCGGGAGAGACCCAGTACTTC	CASSHSGETQYF
NA	TRBV4-2	TRBJ1-2	many	TGTGCCAGCAGCCAAGAGGCAGGAGGGAATGGCTACACCTTC	CASSQEAGGNGYTF
TRBD1	TRBV2	TRBJ2-1	few	TGTGCCAGCAGTGGGACAGGGAACAATGAGCAGTTCTTC	CASSGTGNNEQFF
TRBD2	TRBV20-1	TRBJ2-1	few	TGCAGTGCTAGAAGACCGACTAGCGGGAGTCTGTATGAGCAGTTCTTC	CSARRPTSGSLYEQFF
NA	TRBV19	TRBJ2-3	few	TGTGCCAGTAGTGGGGGAGTGAGCACAGATACGCAGTATTTT	CASSGGVSTDTQYF
TRBD2	TRBV28	TRBJ2-1	many	TGTGCCAGCAGTCTTACCGGGAGGAACTATGAGCAGTTCTTC	CASSLTGRNYEQFF
NA	TRBV12-3/TRBV12-4	TRBJ1-3	many	TGTGCCAGCAGTATGACTAGCTCTGGAAACACCATATATTTT	CASSMTSSGNTIYF
NA	TRBV12-5	TRBJ2-5	many	TGTGCTAGTGCCCGAGGCGAGGAGACCCAGTACTTC	CASARGEETQYF
TRBD1	TRBV11-3	TRBJ2-5	once	TGTGCCAGCAGCTTAGGTCTACAGGGGGAGACCCAGTACTTC	CASSLGLQGETQYF
TRBD1	TRBV20-1	TRBJ1-1	many	TGCAGTGCTACCGACCCAGGGGGGATGAACACTGAAGCTTTCTTT	CSATDPGGMNTEAFF
NA	TRBV5-1	TRBJ2-4	NA	TGCGCCAGCAGCTTTGATGTAGCCAAAAACATTCAGTACTTC	CASSFDVAKNIQYF
NA	TRBV12-3/TRBV12-4	TRBJ1-2	many	TGTGCCAGCAGCCCGGATCGAGGTGGCTACACCTTC	CASSPDRGGYTF
NA	TRBV28	TRBJ2-1	NA	TGTGCCAGCAGTTCCTCGAGTAGCGGCCTTACCTACAATGAGCAGTTCTTC	CASSSSSSGLTYNEQFF
TRBD2	TRBV30	TRBJ2-7	NA	TGTGCCTGGAGTCCTTGGCTAGCGGGAGTCGAGCAGTACTTC	CAWSPWLAGVEQYF